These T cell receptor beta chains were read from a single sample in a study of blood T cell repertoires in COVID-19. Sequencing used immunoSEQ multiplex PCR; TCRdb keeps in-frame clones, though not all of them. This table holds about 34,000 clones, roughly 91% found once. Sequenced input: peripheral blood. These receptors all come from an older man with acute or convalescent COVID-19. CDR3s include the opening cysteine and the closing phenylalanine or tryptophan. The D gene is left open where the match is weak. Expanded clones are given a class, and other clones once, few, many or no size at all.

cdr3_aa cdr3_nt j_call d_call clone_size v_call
CASSLQGYEQYF TGTGCCAGCAGCCTACAGGGCTACGAGCAGTACTTC TRBJ2-7 - - TRBV7-9
CASSQDSRTGHGYTF TGTGCCAGCAGCCAAGATTCAAGGACAGGGCATGGCTACACCTTC TRBJ1-2 TRBD1 - TRBV3-1/TRBV3-2
CASTAGSHTEAFF TGTGCCAGCACCGCGGGGTCACACACTGAAGCTTTCTTT TRBJ1-1 - - TRBV7-2
CASSEAGGSGNTIYF TGTGCCAGCAGTGAAGCGGGGGGCTCTGGAAACACCATATATTTT TRBJ1-3 - - TRBV2
CASSNPTGAVRETQYF TGTGCCAGCTCTAACCCGACAGGTGCTGTCCGAGAGACCCAGTACTTC TRBJ2-5 - - TRBV25-1
CATSRANNEQFF TGTGCCACCAGCAGAGCCAACAATGAGCAGTTCTTC TRBJ2-1 - once TRBV15
CASSGQNRVASYEQYF TGTGCCAGCAGTGGCCAGAACAGGGTTGCCTCCTACGAGCAGTACTTC TRBJ2-7 - - TRBV6-1
CASSLEGGITDTQYF TGTGCCAGCAGCTTAGAGGGGGGGATTACAGATACGCAGTATTTT TRBJ2-3 - - TRBV7-2
CASSHPGQGAVGTGELFF TGTGCCAGCAGCCATCCGGGACAGGGGGCAGTAGGTACCGGGGAGCTGTTTTTT TRBJ2-2 TRBD1 - TRBV7-8
CASSLWEDRFSYGYTF TGTGCCAGCAGTTTATGGGAGGACAGATTTTCCTATGGCTACACCTTC TRBJ1-2 - - TRBV28
CATSRSQGRPNEKLFF TGTGCCACCAGCAGGTCACAGGGAAGGCCTAATGAAAAACTGTTTTTT TRBJ1-4 - - TRBV15
CASSGDTGGAETQYF TGTGCCAGCAGTGGAGACACAGGGGGCGCAGAGACCCAGTACTTC TRBJ2-5 TRBD1 - TRBV2
CASSRGSISNQPQHF TGTGCCAGCAGCAGAGGGTCGATTAGCAATCAGCCCCAGCATTTT TRBJ1-5 - - TRBV2
CASSTRTSGDKRANTGELFF TGTGCCAGCAGTACTCGGACTAGCGGGGATAAGCGGGCGAACACCGGGGAGCTGTTTTTT TRBJ2-2 TRBD2 - TRBV6-2/TRBV6-3
CASSYRRSSYEQYF TGTGCCAGCAGTTACAGGAGGAGCTCCTACGAGCAGTACTTC TRBJ2-7 - - TRBV6-5
CASRNSGTGGNYGYTF TGTGCCAGCCGCAACTCAGGGACAGGGGGCAACTATGGCTACACCTTC TRBJ1-2 TRBD1 - TRBV7-9
CASSIGTGSREQYF TGTGCCAGCAGCATCGGGACAGGGTCACGCGAGCAGTACTTC TRBJ2-7 TRBD1 - TRBV5-8
CASSLNRGDGELFF TGTGCCAGCAGCTTAAACAGGGGGGACGGGGAGCTGTTTTTT TRBJ2-2 TRBD1 - TRBV5-4
CSVEPGQGNYGYTF TGCAGCGTCGAACCGGGACAGGGGAACTATGGCTACACCTTC TRBJ1-2 TRBD1 - TRBV29-1
CASSEKRATGVEKLFF TGTGCCAGCAGTGAAAAACGTGCGACAGGGGTCGAAAAACTGTTTTTT TRBJ1-4 TRBD1 - TRBV6-1
CASSDLAGYNEQFF TGTGCCAGCAGCGATCTAGCGGGGTACAATGAGCAGTTCTTC TRBJ2-1 TRBD2 - TRBV9
CASSFYSGRWETQYF TGTGCCAGCAGTTTTTACAGTGGGAGGTGGGAGACCCAGTACTTC TRBJ2-5 - - TRBV6-5
CASSLGGAFGNTIYF TGTGCCAGCAGCTTAGGGGGCGCGTTCGGAAACACCATATATTTT TRBJ1-3 - - TRBV11-2
CASSPDRSSYNSPLHF TGTGCCAGCTCACCCGACAGAAGCTCCTATAATTCACCCCTCCACTTT TRBJ1-6 - - TRBV18
CASSVEVTGGWGNTIYF TGTGCCAGCAGCGTAGAGGTCACAGGGGGTTGGGGAAACACCATATATTTT TRBJ1-3 TRBD1 - TRBV9
CAISEALGFSYGYTF TGTGCCATCAGTGAGGCCTTGGGCTTTTCTTATGGCTACACCTTC TRBJ1-2 - - TRBV10-3
CASKEDSSTDTQYF TGTGCCTCCAAGGAGGATTCTAGCACAGATACGCAGTATTTT TRBJ2-3 - - TRBV19
CASSGGLGYTF TGTGCCAGCAGCGGGGGGCTGGGCTACACCTTC TRBJ1-2 - - TRBV6-6
CASSPQETGGHTEAFF TGTGCCAGCAGCCCCCAAGAAACAGGGGGCCACACTGAAGCTTTCTTT TRBJ1-1 TRBD1 - TRBV3-1/TRBV3-2
CASSESGGNQPQHF TGCGCCAGCAGTGAGTCAGGAGGAAATCAGCCCCAGCATTTT TRBJ1-5 - - TRBV10-2
CASSLVSGDTDTQYF TGTGCCAGCAGCTTAGTTTCAGGGGACACAGATACGCAGTATTTT TRBJ2-3 - once TRBV11-3
CASSIGVRGPSYEQYF TGTGCCAGCAGTATCGGGGTCAGGGGTCCCTCCTACGAGCAGTACTTC TRBJ2-7 - few TRBV28
CASRPGLANTGELFF TGTGCCAGCAGACCCGGACTAGCCAACACCGGGGAGCTGTTTTTT TRBJ2-2 TRBD2 - TRBV6-5
CASSTDRGKNIQYF TGCGCCAGCAGTACGGACAGGGGGAAAAACATTCAGTACTTC TRBJ2-4 TRBD1 - TRBV5-1
CASSSISGTGGAGRNIQYF TGTGCCAGCAGCTCCATATCCGGGACAGGGGGAGCGGGGAGGAACATTCAGTACTTC TRBJ2-4 TRBD1 - TRBV11-2
CAWIQAFNYGYTF TGTGCCTGGATTCAAGCTTTTAACTATGGCTACACCTTC TRBJ1-2 - - TRBV30
CASSLAGLAGNTIYF TGTGCCAGCAGCTTGGCCGGTCTAGCGGGAAACACCATATATTTT TRBJ1-3 - - TRBV5-8
CASSAQDSHYNEQFF TGTGCCAGCAGCGCCCAGGACAGCCACTACAATGAGCAGTTCTTC TRBJ2-1 - - TRBV9
CASSQSMGAPGNTIYF TGCGCCAGCAGTCAATCGATGGGGGCACCAGGAAACACCATATATTTT TRBJ1-3 - - TRBV23-1
CASSLARVTHTDTQYF TGCGCCAGCAGCTTGGCCAGGGTTACCCACACAGATACGCAGTATTTT TRBJ2-3 - once TRBV5-1